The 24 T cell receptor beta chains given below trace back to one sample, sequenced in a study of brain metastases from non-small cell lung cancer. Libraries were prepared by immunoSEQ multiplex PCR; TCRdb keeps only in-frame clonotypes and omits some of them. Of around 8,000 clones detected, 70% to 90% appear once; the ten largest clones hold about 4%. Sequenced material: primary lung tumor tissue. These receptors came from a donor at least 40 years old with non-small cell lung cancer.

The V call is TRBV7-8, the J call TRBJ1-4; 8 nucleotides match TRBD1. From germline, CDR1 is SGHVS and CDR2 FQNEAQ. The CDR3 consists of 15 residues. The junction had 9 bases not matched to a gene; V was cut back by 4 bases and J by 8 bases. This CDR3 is CASSSSGGAGEKLFF. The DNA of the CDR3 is TGTGCCAGCAGCTCGTCAGGGGGCGCAGGAGAAAAACTGTTTTTT.

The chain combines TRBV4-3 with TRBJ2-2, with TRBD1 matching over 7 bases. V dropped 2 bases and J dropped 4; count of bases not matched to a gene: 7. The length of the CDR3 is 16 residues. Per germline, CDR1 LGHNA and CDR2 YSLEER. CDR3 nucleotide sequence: TGCGCCAGCAGCCAAACTTGGGACAGCGCCACCGGGGAGCTGTTTTTT. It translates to CASSQTWDSATGELFF.

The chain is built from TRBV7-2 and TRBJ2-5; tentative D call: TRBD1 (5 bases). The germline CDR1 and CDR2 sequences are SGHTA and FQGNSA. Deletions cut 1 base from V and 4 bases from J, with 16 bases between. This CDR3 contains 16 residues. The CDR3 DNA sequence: TGTGCCAGCAGCTTAGACGGCGCCACAGGTAGAGAGACCCAGTACTTC. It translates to CASSLDGATGRETQYF. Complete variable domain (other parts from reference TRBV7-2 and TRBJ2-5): GAGVSQSPSNKVTEKGKDVELRCDPISGHTALYWYRQSLGQGLEFLIYFQGNSAPDKSGLPSDRFSAERTGGSVSTLTIQRTQQEDSAVYLCASSLDGATGRETQYFGPGTRLLVL.

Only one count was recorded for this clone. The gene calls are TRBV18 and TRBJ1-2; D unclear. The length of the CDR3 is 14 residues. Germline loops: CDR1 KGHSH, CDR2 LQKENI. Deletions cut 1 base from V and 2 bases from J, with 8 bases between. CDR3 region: CASSPQGANYGYTF. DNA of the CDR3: TGTGCCAGCTCACCACAGGGTGCCAACTATGGCTACACCTTC.

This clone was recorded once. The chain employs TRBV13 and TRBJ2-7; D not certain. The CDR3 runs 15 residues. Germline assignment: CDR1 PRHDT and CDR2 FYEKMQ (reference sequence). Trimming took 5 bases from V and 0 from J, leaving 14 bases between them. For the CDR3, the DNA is TGTGCCAGCAGCCTAACACCCCTCAGCTCCTACGAGCAGTACTTC. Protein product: CASSLTPLSSYEQYF.

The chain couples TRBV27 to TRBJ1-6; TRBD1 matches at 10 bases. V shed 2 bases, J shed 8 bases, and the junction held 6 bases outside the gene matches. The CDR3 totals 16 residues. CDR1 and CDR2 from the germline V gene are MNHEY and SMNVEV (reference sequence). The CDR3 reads CASSLPLGTGDSPLHF. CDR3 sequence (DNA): TGTGCCAGCAGTTTACCCCTCGGGACAGGGGATTCACCCCTCCACTTT.

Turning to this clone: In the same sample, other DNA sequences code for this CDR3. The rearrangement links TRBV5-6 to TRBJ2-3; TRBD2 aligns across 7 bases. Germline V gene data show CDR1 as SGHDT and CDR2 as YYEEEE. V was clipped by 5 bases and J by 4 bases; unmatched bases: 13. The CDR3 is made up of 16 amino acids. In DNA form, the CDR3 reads TGTGCCAGCAGTCTACTAGCGCGCCGGGGCCCAGATACGCAGTATTTT. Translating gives CASSLLARRGPDTQYF.

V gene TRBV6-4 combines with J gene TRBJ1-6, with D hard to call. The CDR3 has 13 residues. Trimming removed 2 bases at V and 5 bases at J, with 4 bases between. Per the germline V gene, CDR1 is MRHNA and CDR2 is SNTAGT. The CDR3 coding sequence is TGTGCCAGCAGTGACAGGGATAATTCACCCCTCCACTTT. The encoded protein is CASSDRDNSPLHF.

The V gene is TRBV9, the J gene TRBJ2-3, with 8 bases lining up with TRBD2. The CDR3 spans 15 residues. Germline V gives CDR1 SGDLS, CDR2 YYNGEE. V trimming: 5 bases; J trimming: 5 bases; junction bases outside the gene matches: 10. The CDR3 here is CASSERGSNRDTQYF. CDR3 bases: TGTGCCAGCAGTGAGCGGGGGTCTAATAGAGATACGCAGTATTTT.

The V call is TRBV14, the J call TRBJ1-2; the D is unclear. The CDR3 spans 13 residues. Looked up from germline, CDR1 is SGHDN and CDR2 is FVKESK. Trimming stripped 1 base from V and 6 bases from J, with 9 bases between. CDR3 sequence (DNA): TGTGCCAGCAGCCAAGCGGGGATTCATGGCTACACCTTC. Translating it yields CASSQAGIHGYTF.

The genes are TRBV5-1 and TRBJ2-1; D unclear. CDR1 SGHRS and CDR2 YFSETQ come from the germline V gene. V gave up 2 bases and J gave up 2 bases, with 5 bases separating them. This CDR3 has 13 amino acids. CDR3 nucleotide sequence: TGCGCCAGCAGCTTTGGGACCTACAATGAGCAGTTCTTC. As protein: CASSFGTYNEQFF.

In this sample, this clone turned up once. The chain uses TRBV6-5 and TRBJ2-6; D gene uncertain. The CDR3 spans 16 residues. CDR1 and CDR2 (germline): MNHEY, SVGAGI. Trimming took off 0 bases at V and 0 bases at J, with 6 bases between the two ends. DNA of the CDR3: TGTGCCAGCAGTTACTCGCTTACCTCTGGGGCCAACGTCCTGACTTTC. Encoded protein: CASSYSLTSGANVLTF.

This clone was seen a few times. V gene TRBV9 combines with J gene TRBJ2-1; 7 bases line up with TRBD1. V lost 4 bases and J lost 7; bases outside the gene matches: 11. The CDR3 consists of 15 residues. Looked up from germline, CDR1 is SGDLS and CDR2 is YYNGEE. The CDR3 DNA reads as TGTGCCAGCAGCCGTATGACAGGGACCTCGAATGAGCAGTTCTTC. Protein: CASSRMTGTSNEQFF.

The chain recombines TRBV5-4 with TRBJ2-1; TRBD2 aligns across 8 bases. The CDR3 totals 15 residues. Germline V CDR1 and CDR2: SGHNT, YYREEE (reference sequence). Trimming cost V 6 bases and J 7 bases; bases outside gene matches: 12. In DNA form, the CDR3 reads TGTGCCAGCACCGAAAGCGGGGGAGCGGGGAATGAGCAGTTCTTC. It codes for CASTESGGAGNEQFF.

This chain's CDR3 is CASSQDTGTGQTQYF. The CDR3 nucleotides are TGCGCCAGCAGCCAAGATACAGGGACAGGACAGACCCAGTACTTC. The V gene is TRBV4-3, the J gene TRBJ2-5; 8 nucleotides agree with TRBD1. Trimming at V came to 0 bases and at J to 6 bases, leaving 6 bases not matched to a gene. CDR3 length equals 15 residues. CDR1 and CDR2 (germline): LGHNA, YSLEER.

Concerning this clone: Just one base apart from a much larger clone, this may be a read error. CDR3 amino acids: CASSFRDRAYEKYF. CDR3 DNA: TGTGCCAGCAGCTTCCGGGACAGGGCCTACGAGAAGTACTTC. The chain recombines TRBV7-9 with TRBJ2-7; 9 bases agree with TRBD1. The CDR3 runs 14 residues. Germline loops: CDR1 SEHNR, CDR2 FQNEAQ (reference sequence).

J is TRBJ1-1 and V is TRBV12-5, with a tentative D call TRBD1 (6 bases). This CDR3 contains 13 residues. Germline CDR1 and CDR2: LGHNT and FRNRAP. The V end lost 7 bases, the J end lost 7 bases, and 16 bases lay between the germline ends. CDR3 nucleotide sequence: TGTGCTAGTGCCCTAGCGGGGGCAGGTGAAGCTTTCTTT. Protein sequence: CASALAGAGEAFF. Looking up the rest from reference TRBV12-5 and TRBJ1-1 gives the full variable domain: DARVTQTPRHKVTEMGQEVTMRCQPILGHNTVFWYRQTMMQGLELLAYFRNRAPLDDSGMPKDRFSAEMPDATLATLKIQPSEPRDSAVYFCASALAGAGEAFFGQGTRLTVV.

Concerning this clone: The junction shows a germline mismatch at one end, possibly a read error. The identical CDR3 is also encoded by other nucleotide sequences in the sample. In nucleotides, the CDR3 is TGTGCTAGCAGTGAACAAACTAGCGGGGGGGGTACGCAGTATTTT. It encodes CASSEQTSGGGTQYF. The chain uses TRBV2 and TRBJ2-3, with TRBD2 matching over 13 bases. The germline V gene has CDR1 SNHLY and CDR2 FYNNEI. The CDR3 spans 15 residues. The full variable domain, its missing parts supplied by reference TRBV2 and TRBJ2-3, is EPEVTQTPSHQVTQMGQEVILRCVPISNHLYFYWYRQILGQKVEFLVSFYNNEISEKSEIFDDQFSVERPDGSNFTLKIRSTKLEDSAMYFCASSEQTSGGGTQYFGPGTRLTVL.

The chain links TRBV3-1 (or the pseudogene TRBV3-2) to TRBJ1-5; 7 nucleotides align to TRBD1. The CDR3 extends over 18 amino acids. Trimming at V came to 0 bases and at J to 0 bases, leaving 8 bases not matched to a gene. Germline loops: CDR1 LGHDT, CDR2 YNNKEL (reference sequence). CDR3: CASSQDRGTVYSNQPQHF. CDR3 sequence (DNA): TGTGCCAGCAGCCAAGATAGGGGGACAGTTTATAGCAATCAGCCCCAGCATTTT.

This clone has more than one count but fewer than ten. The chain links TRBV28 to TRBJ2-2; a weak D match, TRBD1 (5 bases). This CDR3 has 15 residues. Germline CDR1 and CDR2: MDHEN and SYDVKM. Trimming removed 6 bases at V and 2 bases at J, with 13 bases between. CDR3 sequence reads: CASRPTDQNTGELFF. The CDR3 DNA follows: TGTGCCAGCAGGCCGACAGATCAAAACACCGGGGAGCTGTTTTTT.

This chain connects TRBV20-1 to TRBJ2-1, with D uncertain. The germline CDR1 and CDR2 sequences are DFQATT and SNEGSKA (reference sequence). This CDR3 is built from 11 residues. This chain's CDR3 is CSTPRENEQFF. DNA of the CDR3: TGCAGCACCCCCCGCGAGAATGAGCAGTTCTTC.

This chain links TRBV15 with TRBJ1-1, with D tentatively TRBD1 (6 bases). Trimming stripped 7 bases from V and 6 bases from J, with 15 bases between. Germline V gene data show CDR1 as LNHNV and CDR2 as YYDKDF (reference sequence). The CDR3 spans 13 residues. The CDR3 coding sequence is TGTGCCACCAACGAGATACAGGGACCTGAAGCTTTCTTT. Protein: CATNEIQGPEAFF.

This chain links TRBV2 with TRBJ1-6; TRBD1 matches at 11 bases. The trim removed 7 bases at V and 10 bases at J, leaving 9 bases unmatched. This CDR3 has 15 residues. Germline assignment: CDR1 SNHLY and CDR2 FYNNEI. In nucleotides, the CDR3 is TGTGCCAGCATTTCGGACAGGGGGCGGGGGTCACCCCTCCACTTT. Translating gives CASISDRGRGSPLHF.

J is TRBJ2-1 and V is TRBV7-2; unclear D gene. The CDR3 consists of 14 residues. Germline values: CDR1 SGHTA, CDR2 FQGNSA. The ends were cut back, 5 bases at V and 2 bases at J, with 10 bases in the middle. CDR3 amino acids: CASSLSPTYNEQFF. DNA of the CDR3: TGTGCCAGCAGCCTTTCACCCACCTACAATGAGCAGTTCTTC.